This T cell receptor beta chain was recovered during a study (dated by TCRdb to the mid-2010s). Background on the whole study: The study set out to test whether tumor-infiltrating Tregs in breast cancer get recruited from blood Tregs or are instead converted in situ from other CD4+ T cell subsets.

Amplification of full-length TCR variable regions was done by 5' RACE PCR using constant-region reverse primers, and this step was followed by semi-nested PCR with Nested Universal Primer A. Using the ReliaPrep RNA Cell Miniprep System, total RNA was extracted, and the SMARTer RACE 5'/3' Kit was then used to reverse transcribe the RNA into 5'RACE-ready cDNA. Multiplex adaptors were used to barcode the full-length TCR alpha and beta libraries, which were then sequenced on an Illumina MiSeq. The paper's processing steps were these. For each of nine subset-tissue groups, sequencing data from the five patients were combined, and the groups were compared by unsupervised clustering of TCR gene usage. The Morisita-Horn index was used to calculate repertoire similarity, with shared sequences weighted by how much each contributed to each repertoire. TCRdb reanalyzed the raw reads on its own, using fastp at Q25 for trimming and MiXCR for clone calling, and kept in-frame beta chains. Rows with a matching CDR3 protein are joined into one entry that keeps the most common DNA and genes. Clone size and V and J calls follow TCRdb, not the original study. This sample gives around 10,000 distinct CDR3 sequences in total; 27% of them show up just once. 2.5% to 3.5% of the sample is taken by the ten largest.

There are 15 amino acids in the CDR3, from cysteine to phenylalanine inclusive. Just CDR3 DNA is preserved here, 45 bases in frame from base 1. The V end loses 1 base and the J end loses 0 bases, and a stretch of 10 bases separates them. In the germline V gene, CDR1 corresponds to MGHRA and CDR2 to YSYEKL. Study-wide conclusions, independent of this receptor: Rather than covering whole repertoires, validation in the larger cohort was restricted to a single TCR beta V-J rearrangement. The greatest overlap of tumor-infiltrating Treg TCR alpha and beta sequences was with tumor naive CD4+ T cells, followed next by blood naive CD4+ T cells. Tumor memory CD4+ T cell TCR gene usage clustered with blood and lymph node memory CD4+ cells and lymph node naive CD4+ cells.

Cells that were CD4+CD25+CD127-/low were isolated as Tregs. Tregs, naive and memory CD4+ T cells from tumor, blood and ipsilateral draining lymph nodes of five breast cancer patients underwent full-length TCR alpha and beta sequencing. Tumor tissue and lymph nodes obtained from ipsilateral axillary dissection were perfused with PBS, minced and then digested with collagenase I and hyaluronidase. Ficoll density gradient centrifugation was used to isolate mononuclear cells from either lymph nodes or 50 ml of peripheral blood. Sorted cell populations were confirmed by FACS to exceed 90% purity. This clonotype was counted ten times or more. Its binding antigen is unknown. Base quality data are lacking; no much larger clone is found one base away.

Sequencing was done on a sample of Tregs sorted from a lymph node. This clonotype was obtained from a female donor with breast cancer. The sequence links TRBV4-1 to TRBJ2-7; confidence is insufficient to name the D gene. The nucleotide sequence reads TGCGCCAGCAGCCAAGTTACAAGCGACTCCTACGAGCAGTACTTC. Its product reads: CASSQVTSDSYEQYF.